The present T cell receptor beta chain was sequenced within a study of OX40 agonist ivuxolimab in advanced cancers. TCRdb's table, derived via immunoSEQ multiplex PCR, lists solely in-frame clones and lacks some. The profile shows about 20,000 clones, around nine tenths of them singletons. This CDR3 has 19 residues. The germline V gene has CDR1 PRHDT and CDR2 FYEKMQ (reference sequence). Germline trimming cut 5 bases from V and 0 bases from J; bases unmatched to any gene: 11. The sample consisted of CD4+ or CD8+ T cells sorted from blood, taken in a trial of the OX40 agonist ivuxolimab. This TCR came from an adult with an advanced solid tumor such as melanoma, head and neck, liver or kidney cancer. This chain connects TRBV13 to TRBJ2-5; 14 nucleotides agree with TRBD2. The CDR3 sequence: CASSQGLAGENPYQETQYF. The DNA of the CDR3 is TGTGCCAGCAGCCAGGGACTAGCGGGGGAGAACCCGTACCAAGAGACCCAGTACTTC.